These T cell receptor beta chains were read from a single sample in a study of blood T cells in healthy people across ages. TCRdb processed the 5' RACE reads anew with MiXCR; each CDR3 protein has one entry. The repertoire holds hundreds of thousands of distinct CDR3 sequences, more than 40% seen once, with around 21% in the top ten. The sequenced material came from blood. The source of these receptors is a man aged 60 to 69 in good health. Each CDR3 is given with its conserved first and last residue. The D gene is left open where the match is weak. Clone size is not always given. Where it is, it says once, few, many or a class for expanded clones.

V	size	D	J	CDR3	DNA
TRBV6-5	.	.	TRBJ2-1	CASRRDIRAQFF	TGTGCCAGCAGACGGGACATCAGGGCGCAGTTCTTC
TRBV5-1	.	TRBD1	TRBJ1-4	CASSLLQGANEKLFF	TGCGCCAGCAGCTTGCTACAGGGGGCTAATGAAAAACTGTTTTTT
TRBV29-1	few	.	TRBJ1-5	CSVEENSNQPQHF	TGCAGCGTTGAGGAGAATAGCAATCAGCCCCAGCATTTT
TRBV27	.	.	TRBJ2-7	CASSLGMGGEQYF	TGTGCCAGCAGTTTAGGGATGGGGGGCGAGCAGTACTTC
TRBV5-1	few	.	TRBJ2-5	CASSWGPRQGQETQYF	TGCGCCAGCAGCTGGGGCCCTCGGCAGGGGCAAGAGACCCAGTACTTC
TRBV20-1	.	.	TRBJ1-1	CSARDPTFTEAFF	TGCAGTGCTAGAGACCCGACCTTCACTGAAGCTTTCTTT
TRBV3-1	.	TRBD2	TRBJ2-1	CASSQGDGLAGSNEQFF	TGTGCCAGCAGCCAAGGAGACGGACTAGCGGGTTCTAATGAGCAGTTCTTC
TRBV27	once	TRBD2	TRBJ2-7	CASSSTGGPHEQYF	TGTGCCAGCAGTTCAACGGGGGGGCCCCACGAGCAGTACTTC
TRBV7-9	.	TRBD1	TRBJ2-6	CASSSGQPGVLTF	TGTGCCAGCAGCTCGGGACAGCCGGGCGTCCTGACTTTC
TRBV29-1	many	.	TRBJ2-3	CSVEWRDHTDTQYF	TGCAGCGTTGAATGGAGGGACCACACAGATACGCAGTATTTT
TRBV15	.	.	TRBJ2-6	CATSRRGSGANVLTF	TGTGCCACCAGCAGACGCGGCTCTGGGGCCAACGTCCTGACTTTC
TRBV12-3/TRBV12-4	few	.	TRBJ2-1	CASSLPDRVQSEQFF	TGTGCCAGCAGTTTACCTGATAGGGTTCAATCGGAGCAGTTCTTC
TRBV7-6	.	TRBD2	TRBJ2-3	CASSRRTSYTDTQYF	TGTGCCAGCAGCCGGCGGACTAGCTACACAGATACGCAGTATTTT
TRBV27	.	.	TRBJ2-2	CASRVGNTGELFF	TGTGCCAGCAGGGTAGGGAACACCGGGGAGCTGTTTTTT
TRBV20-1	.	.	TRBJ1-1	CKARPGVNTEAFF	TGCAAGGCCCGACCAGGGGTGAACACTGAAGCTTTCTTT
TRBV6-2/TRBV6-3	few	.	TRBJ2-3	CASGLTGTALDTQYF	TGTGCCAGCGGATTGACCGGGACCGCATTAGATACGCAGTATTTT
TRBV7-9	many	.	TRBJ2-7	CASNRLTSYEQYF	TGTGCCAGCAACCGACTCACCTCCTACGAGCAGTACTTC
TRBV4-3	.	.	TRBJ2-7	CASSQDPKDYEQYF	TGCGCCAGCAGCCAAGATCCGAAAGACTACGAGCAGTACTTC
TRBV7-2	few	.	TRBJ2-7	CASSLVPGAAYEQYF	TGTGCCAGCAGCTTAGTGCCGGGGGCGGCCTACGAGCAGTACTTC
TRBV14	few	.	TRBJ2-7	CASSQDTRASQYF	TGTGCCAGCAGCCAAGATACACGGGCTTCCCAGTACTTC
TRBV6-2/TRBV6-3	.	.	TRBJ2-5	CASSPGGGVETQYF	TGTGCCAGCAGCCCCGGAGGGGGCGTGGAGACCCAGTACTTC
TRBV27	few	.	TRBJ2-7	CASTKGGEGTYEQYF	TGTGCCAGCACCAAGGGGGGGGAAGGGACCTACGAGCAGTACTTC
TRBV12-3/TRBV12-4	.	.	TRBJ2-3	CASGAKGSTDTQYF	TGTGCCAGCGGGGCTAAGGGGTCTACAGATACGCAGTATTTT
TRBV7-9	few	.	TRBJ2-5	CASSSRGGLETQYF	TGTGCCAGCAGCTCACGAGGGGGGCTGGAGACCCAGTACTTC
TRBV7-9	few	.	TRBJ2-3	CASSWAVGTDTQYF	TGTGCCAGCAGCTGGGCGGTGGGCACAGATACGCAGTATTTT
TRBV20-1	few	.	TRBJ1-1	CSARDDGGTAFF	TGCAGTGCTAGAGATGACGGGGGTACCGCTTTCTTT
TRBV29-1	.	TRBD1	TRBJ2-1	CSVGQGIGEQFF	TGCAGCGTGGGACAGGGTATTGGTGAGCAGTTCTTC
TRBV11-3	many	.	TRBJ1-2	CASSPGLSRGYTF	TGTGCCAGCAGCCCCGGCCTCTCCCGAGGCTACACCTTC
TRBV13	.	.	TRBJ1-1	CASSLGGGRDEAFF	TGTGCCAGCAGCTTAGGAGGGGGTAGGGATGAAGCTTTCTTT